This paragraph reports one TCR beta chain. This sample is drawn from a study of blood T cell repertoires in COVID-19. Looking at the study overall: Samples taken during acute and convalescent COVID-19 were collected in the United States, Italy and Spain. The cDNA or gDNA used as material had been derived from T cells, B-cell-depleted T cells, or PBMCs.

In the study's own analysis: The assay estimated nucleated cells by amplifying reference gene primers. Using immunoSEQ multiplex PCR, the repertoire was profiled, and TCRdb retains in-frame clones only, with some absent. That table supplies the V and J calls and clone size; D and trimming were determined from the DNA. The repertoire holds about 39,000 clones, with approximately 80% as singletons. Germline CDR1 is SGDLS and CDR2 is YYNGEE. The CDR3 loop spans 15 amino acids. V lost 5 bases and J 0 bases, leaving 12 bases between the germline ends. J is TRBJ1-5 and V is TRBV9; D uncertain. The origin of this receptor is a man in his sixties in a cohort sampled during active COVID-19. Sequencing was done on a sample of peripheral blood. CDR3 nucleotides: TGTGCCAGCAGTTCACAGCCAAATAGCAATCAGCCCCAGCATTTT. This sequence encodes CASSSQPNSNQPQHF. The variable domain in full, completed from reference TRBV9 and TRBJ1-5, reads DSGVTQTPKHLITATGQRVTLRCSPRSGDLSVYWYQQSLDQGLQFLIQYYNGEERAKGNILERFSAQQFPDLHSELNLSSLELGDSALYFCASSSQPNSNQPQHFGDGTRLSIL.